This TCR beta chain was captured in a study of cytomegalovirus exposure and HLA in healthy donors. Broader study findings: Most subjects had HLA-A and HLA-B alleles reportedly predicted accurately by TCR beta sequences.

Germline loops: CDR1 SNHLY, CDR2 FYNNEI. V was trimmed by 4 bases and J by 4 bases, leaving 17 bases between them. This CDR3 is built from 16 residues. Primers: 60 Vbeta forward and 13 Jbeta reverse. TCRdb keeps only in-frame clones here, not all; method: immunoSEQ multiplex PCR. This table holds 160,000 or so clones, roughly 80% found once. For this clone: Its antigen is still unknown.

The sequence was collected from a man in his forties in good health and CMV-seronegative. The chain uses TRBV2 and TRBJ1-5; tentatively, D is TRBD1 (6 bases). Sample: PBMCs. CDR3 sequence reads: CASSGGGRARNQPQHF. The CDR3 DNA reads TGTGCCAGCAGTGGGGGGGGGCGGGCACGGAATCAGCCCCAGCATTTT.